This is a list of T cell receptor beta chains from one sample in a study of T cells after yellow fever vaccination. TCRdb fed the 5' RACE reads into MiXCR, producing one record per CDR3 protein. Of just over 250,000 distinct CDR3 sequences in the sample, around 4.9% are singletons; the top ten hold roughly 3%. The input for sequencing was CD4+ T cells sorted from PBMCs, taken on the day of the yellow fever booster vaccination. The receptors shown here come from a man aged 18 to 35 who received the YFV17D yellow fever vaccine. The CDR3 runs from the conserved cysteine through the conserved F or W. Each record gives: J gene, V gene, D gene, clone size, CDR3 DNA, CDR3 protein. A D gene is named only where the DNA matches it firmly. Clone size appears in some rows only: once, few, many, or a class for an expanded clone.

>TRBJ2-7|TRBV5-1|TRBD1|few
TGCGCCAGCAGCGGGGACAGGGGGCCCTCCTACGAGCAGTACTTC
CASSGDRGPSYEQYF
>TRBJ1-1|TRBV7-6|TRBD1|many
TGTGCCAGCAGCTTAGGACAGGGGAAGAACACTGAAGCTTTCTTT
CASSLGQGKNTEAFF
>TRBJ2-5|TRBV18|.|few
TGTGCCAGCTCTGTCGGGGAGGTGGAGACCCAGTACTTC
CASSVGEVETQYF
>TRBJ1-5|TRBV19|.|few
TGTGCCAGTAGTATCGGTACAGGGCGGTATAGCAATCAGCCCCAGCATTTT
CASSIGTGRYSNQPQHF
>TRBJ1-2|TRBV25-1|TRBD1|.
TGTGCCAGCTCCCCACAGGGGAGGGATGGCTACACCTTC
CASSPQGRDGYTF
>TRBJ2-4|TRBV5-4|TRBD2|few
TGTGCCAGCAGCCCGACTAGCCAAAACATTCAGTACTTC
CASSPTSQNIQYF
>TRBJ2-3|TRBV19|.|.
TGTGCCAGTAGTATAATAACGGGGGCTACTAGCACAGATACGCAGTATTTT
CASSIITGATSTDTQYF
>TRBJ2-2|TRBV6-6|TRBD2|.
TGTGCCAGCAGTACTAGCGGGGGAAACACCGGGGAGCTGTTTTTT
CASSTSGGNTGELFF
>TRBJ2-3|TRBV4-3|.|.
TGCGCCAGCAGCCAAGGGCCAGAGGGAGATACGCAGTATTTT
CASSQGPEGDTQYF
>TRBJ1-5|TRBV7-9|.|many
TGTGCCAGCAGCTTGGGAGGAGGAAATCAGCCCCAGCATTTT
CASSLGGGNQPQHF
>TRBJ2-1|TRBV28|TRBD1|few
TGTGCCAGCAGTCGTTATTCGGACAGGGGCAATGAGCAGTTCTTC
CASSRYSDRGNEQFF
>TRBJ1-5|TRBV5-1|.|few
TGCGCCAGCAGCGCGGCGGGGGGATCGGATCAGCCCCAGCATTTT
CASSAAGGSDQPQHF
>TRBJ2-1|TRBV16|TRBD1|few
TGTGCCAGCAGCCAATCGAGGGGGACCAGGGGGAATGAGCAGTTCTTC
CASSQSRGTRGNEQFF
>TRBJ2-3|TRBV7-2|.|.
TGTGCCAGCAGCCGGGGGACAGACCGCACAGATACGCAGTATTTT
CASSRGTDRTDTQYF
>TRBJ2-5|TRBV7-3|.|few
TGTGCCAGCAGCTTCGGCAGCCCTCAAGAGACCCAGTACTTC
CASSFGSPQETQYF
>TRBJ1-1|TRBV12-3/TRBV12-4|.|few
TGTGCCAGCAGTTTGACAGGACCAGCTTTCTTT
CASSLTGPAFF
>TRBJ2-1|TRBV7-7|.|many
TGTGCCAGCAGCTTCTCACATCGGGGGAGTGAGCAGTTCTTC
CASSFSHRGSEQFF
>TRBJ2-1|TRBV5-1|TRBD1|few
TGCGCCAGCAGCGTTACAGGGGCCCCCTACAATGAGCAGTTCTTC
CASSVTGAPYNEQFF
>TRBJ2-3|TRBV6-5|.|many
TGTGCCAGCAGCCCCCCCGGGGCGACAGATACGCAGTATTTT
CASSPPGATDTQYF
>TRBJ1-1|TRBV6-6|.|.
TGTGCCAGCAGTTACAGCCGCGACACTGAAGCTTTCTTT
CASSYSRDTEAFF
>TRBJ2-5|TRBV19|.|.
TGTGCCAGTAGTAATCCCTGGGAGACCCAGTACTTC
CASSNPWETQYF
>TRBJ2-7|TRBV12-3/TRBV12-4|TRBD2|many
TGTGCCAGCAGTCCGAGACTAGCGGGGGGCTCCTACGAGCAGTACTTC
CASSPRLAGGSYEQYF
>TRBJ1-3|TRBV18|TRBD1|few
TGTGCCAGCTCACCCCAAGCAGGGGACAGCTCTGGAAACACCATATATTTT
CASSPQAGDSSGNTIYF
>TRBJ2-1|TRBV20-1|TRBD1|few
TGCAGTGCTAGATTACCGGGACAGGCAACAAGTGAGCAGTTCTTC
CSARLPGQATSEQFF
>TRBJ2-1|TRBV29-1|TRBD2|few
TGCAGCGTTGAAGAAGGCGGGGGCTCCTACAATGAGCAGTTCTTC
CSVEEGGGSYNEQFF
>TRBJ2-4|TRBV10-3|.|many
TGTGCCATCAGTGACGGGACCAGCGCCAAAAACATTCAGTACTTC
CAISDGTSAKNIQYF
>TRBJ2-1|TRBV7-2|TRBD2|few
TGTGCCAGCAGAGCGACTAGCGGGGGTTACAATGAGCAGTTCTTC
CASRATSGGYNEQFF
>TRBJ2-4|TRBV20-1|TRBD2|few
TGCAGTGCTAGAGGGACTAGCGGGGTGAAAAACATTCAGTACTTC
CSARGTSGVKNIQYF
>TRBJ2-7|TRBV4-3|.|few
TGCGCCAGCAGCCAAGGGACCAGTCTTCGCGAGCAGTACTTC
CASSQGTSLREQYF
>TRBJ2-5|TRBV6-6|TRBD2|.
TGTGCCAGCAGTTACGACGGGGGGGTTGTCAAGACCCAGTACTTC
CASSYDGGVVKTQYF
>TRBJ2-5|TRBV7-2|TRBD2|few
TGTGCCAGCAGCCCCAGGACTAGTTGGGCGACCCAGTACTTC
CASSPRTSWATQYF
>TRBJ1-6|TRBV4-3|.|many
TGCGCCAGCAGCCAAGGGACAGCCTTTTCACCCCTCCACTTT
CASSQGTAFSPLHF
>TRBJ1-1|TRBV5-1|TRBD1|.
TGCGCCAGCAGCCGAGGGACAGAGAACACTGAAGCTTTCTTT
CASSRGTENTEAFF